This TCR beta chain was found in a study of T cell repertoires in cytomegalovirus infection. Study-level information: It can be stated that public TCR beta signatures indicated CMV infection as well as a matching HLA type.

To note about this clonotype: Its specificity is not known.

Looked up from germline, CDR1 is SGDLS and CDR2 is YYNGEE. V lost 0 bases, J lost 5 bases, and 6 bases lay in between. The CDR3 runs to 13 residues. Regarding the study as a whole: The cumulative frequency of public TCR beta families identified carriers of CMV plus the relevant HLA. HLA-C-restricted CMV-specific TCR beta clonotypes prevailed in the ex vivo response.

Each CDR3 protein is one row after TCRdb ran MiXCR on the reads. The profile shows 560,000 or so distinct CDR3 sequences, about 15% of them singletons. Sequencing used CD8+ T cells from PBMCs. This clonotype was obtained from a human donor in good health (CMV status not recorded). Some clones in this sample may be carry-over from other donors' samples. V gene TRBV9 combines with J gene TRBJ1-5; unclear D gene. The CDR3 coding sequence is TGTGCCAGCAGCGTAGACCTATATCAGCCCCAGCATTTT. Translated: CASSVDLYQPQHF.